These 15 T cell receptor beta chains came from one sample sequenced in a study of radiation and T cells in renal cell carcinoma. The method was immunoSEQ multiplex PCR; TCRdb's version includes in-frame clones alone and lacks a portion of them. Among approximately 150,000 clones listed, approximately 86% were seen once. The time point: blood 4 weeks post-SBRT, at nephrectomy. The treatment: 15 Gy SBRT to primary tumor, nephrectomy 4 weeks later. Sequenced here: blood, sampled from a patient whose treatment included radiotherapy and nephrectomy. The receptors shown here come from a woman between 45 and 65 years old with renal cell carcinoma.

This clone has only one observation. CDR3 sequence: CASGTDSYEQYF. The CDR3 DNA follows: TGTGCCTCCGGGACAGATTCCTACGAGCAGTACTTC. V and J are TRBV6-1 and TRBJ2-7, with 7 bases that match TRBD1. J lost 1 base, V lost 11 bases, and 5 bases had no gene match. Germline CDR1 MNHNS, CDR2 SASEGT. The CDR3 is 12 residues long.

The chain employs TRBV19 and TRBJ2-1, with 12 bases that match TRBD2. Per germline, CDR1 LNHDA and CDR2 SQIVND (reference sequence). This CDR3 comprises 15 residues. V trimming: 7 bases; J trimming: 7 bases; junction bases outside the gene matches: 8. The CDR3 DNA reads as TGTGCCAGTACCTCACTAGCGGGAGGAGGAAATGAGCAGTTCTTC. Translation gives CASTSLAGGGNEQFF.

This chain links TRBV7-9 with TRBJ2-1; a weak D match, TRBD2 (6 bases). Between the trimmed V and J ends, which lost 4 bases and 2 bases, there was a span of 12 bases. In germline, CDR1 is SEHNR, CDR2 FQNEAQ (reference sequence). This CDR3 has 15 amino acids. The CDR3 sequence is CASSSKGGAYNEQFF. DNA for the CDR3: TGTGCCAGCAGCTCCAAAGGAGGGGCCTACAATGAGCAGTTCTTC.

V is TRBV5-1 and J is TRBJ2-1, with TRBD2 matching over 11 bases. In germline, CDR1 is SGHRS, CDR2 YFSETQ. Losses at the gene ends were 4 bases for V and 0 bases for J; bases not matched to a gene: 3. The CDR3 is made up of 16 amino acids. Written as DNA, the CDR3 is TGCGCCAGCAGCCCCACTAGCGGGGGCTCCTACAATGAGCAGTTCTTC. Translation gives CASSPTSGGSYNEQFF.

The rearrangement uses TRBV5-6 and TRBJ2-7; D may be TRBD1 (5 bases). The CDR3 is 14 residues long. Germline assignment: CDR1 SGHDT and CDR2 YYEEEE. V was shortened by 0 bases and J by 6 bases, with 13 bases between the two germline ends. CDR3 sequence (DNA): TGTGCCAGCAGCTTGGCAGGGAACAGTCGCGAGCAGTACTTC. It specifies CASSLAGNSREQYF. Using reference TRBV5-6 and TRBJ2-7 for the parts outside the CDR3, the full variable domain is DAGVTQSPTHLIKTRGQQVTLRCSPKSGHDTVSWYQQALGQGPQFIFQYYEEEERQRGNFPDRFSGHQFPNYSSELNVNALLLGDSALYLCASSLAGNSREQYFGPGTRLTVT.

The rearrangement uses TRBV19 and TRBJ2-1; 13 bases are shared with TRBD2. Trimming cost V 3 bases and J 6 bases; bases outside gene matches: 14. In germline, CDR1 is LNHDA, CDR2 SQIVND (reference sequence). This CDR3 region has 19 residues. The chain's CDR3 is CASSMSGTSGILPGNEQFF. The CDR3 coding sequence is TGTGCCAGTAGTATGTCCGGGACTAGCGGGATTTTACCGGGCAATGAGCAGTTCTTC.

This sequence joins TRBV7-9 and TRBJ1-1; unclear D gene. The germline gives CDR1 SEHNR, CDR2 FQNEAQ (reference sequence). Trimming removed 5 bases from V and 1 base from J, with 11 bases in between. The CDR3 runs 14 residues. In nucleotides, the CDR3 is TGTGCCAGCAGCCCCGGGAACTCGAACACTGAAGCTTTCTTT. Protein sequence: CASSPGNSNTEAFF.

The chain carries TRBV28 and TRBJ1-5; TRBD1 agrees at 7 bases. The CDR3 consists of 12 residues. Germline CDR1 MDHEN, CDR2 SYDVKM. V gave up 10 bases and J gave up 3 bases; unmatched junction bases: 3. The DNA of the CDR3 is TGTGCCACTGACAGGGTCAATCAGCCCCAGCATTTT. Translated: CATDRVNQPQHF.

The V call is TRBV28, the J call TRBJ2-7; no clear D gene. V was trimmed by 7 bases and J by 0 bases, leaving 4 bases between them. CDR1 is MDHEN and CDR2 is SYDVKM in the germline V gene. This CDR3 has 11 amino acids. The CDR3 DNA reads TGTGCCAGCAAGAGCTCCTACGAGCAGTACTTC. Its protein product is CASKSSYEQYF.

This chain uses TRBV29-1 with TRBJ2-2, with D uncertain. The CDR3 totals 11 residues. In germline, CDR1 is SQVTM, CDR2 ANQGSEA. The V and J ends lost 6 bases and 3 bases respectively, with 5 bases between them. As DNA, the CDR3 is TGCAGCGTACGTGACACCGGGGAGCTGTTTTTT. Its protein product is CSVRDTGELFF.

This chain links TRBV10-2 with TRBJ1-1; no firm D call. With 8 bases removed from V and 2 bases from J, the gap between germline ends came to 15 bases. Germline V CDR1 and CDR2: WSHSY, SAAADI. The CDR3 extends over 14 amino acids. This CDR3 reads CASSRTGSNTEAFF. The CDR3 bases are TGCGCCAGCTCCAGGACGGGAAGTAACACTGAAGCTTTCTTT.

The chain employs TRBV7-2 and TRBJ2-1, with D unclear. The CDR3 has 16 residues. Trimming took off 5 bases at V and 0 bases at J, with 14 bases between the two ends. Germline loops: CDR1 SGHTA, CDR2 FQGNSA. CDR3 sequence (DNA): TGTGCCAGCAGCCCCCTCGGCCCGAGCTCCTACAATGAGCAGTTCTTC. It encodes CASSPLGPSSYNEQFF.

The rearrangement links TRBV5-1 to TRBJ2-7; 8 bases are a match to TRBD1. The CDR3 runs 18 residues. J was trimmed by 7 bases and V by 4 bases; bases with no gene match: 22. The V gene's germline CDR1 is SGHRS and CDR2 YFSETQ. DNA for the CDR3: TGCGCCAGCAGCAGGAACCAAAGGGGACAGGTGGATCGGGTTGAGCAGTACTTC. It yields the protein CASSRNQRGQVDRVEQYF.

The chain uses TRBV5-4 and TRBJ1-2; a weak D match, TRBD1 (5 bases). The V end lost 1 base, the J end lost 10 bases, and 14 bases lay between the germline ends. Germline V gene sequence: CDR1 SGHNT, CDR2 YYREEE (reference sequence). The CDR3 is 13 residues long. The CDR3 protein is CASSLLEGIYYTF. DNA of the CDR3: TGTGCCAGCAGCTTGTTGGAGGGGATTTACTACACCTTC.

V gene TRBV5-5 combines with J gene TRBJ1-1; a weak D match, TRBD1 (6 bases). Germline CDR1 and CDR2: SGHKS and YYEKEE (reference sequence). There are 15 residues in the CDR3. Trimming removed 0 bases from V and 0 bases from J, with 9 bases in between. Written as DNA, the CDR3 is TGTGCCAGCAGCTTGGAGACAGGCTTGAACACTGAAGCTTTCTTT. It encodes CASSLETGLNTEAFF.